The 13 T cell receptor beta chains given below trace back to one sample, sequenced in a study of T cell responses to AZD1222 COVID-19 vaccine. Sequencing used immunoSEQ multiplex PCR; TCRdb keeps in-frame clones, though not all of them. The sample contains 150,000 to 200,000 clones, about 89% of which appear only once. The sample here was peripheral blood, taken 28 days after the second AZD1222 dose. The source of these receptors is an adult who received the AZD1222 COVID-19 vaccine.

With respect to this clone: Additional DNA sequences in this sample encode the identical CDR3. The CDR3 reads CASSLGGQGKEKLFF. CDR3 nucleotide sequence: TGCGCCAGCAGCTTGGGTGGGCAGGGGAAAGAAAAACTGTTTTTT. The rearrangement uses TRBV5-1 and TRBJ1-4; tentatively, D is TRBD1 (6 bases). V was cut by 0 bases and J by 8 bases, with 14 bases left in between. Per the germline V gene, CDR1 is SGHRS and CDR2 is YFSETQ. CDR3 length: 15 residues.

The chain carries TRBV27 and TRBJ2-6, with D tentatively TRBD1 (6 bases). V gave up 3 bases and J gave up 4 bases, with 16 bases separating them. The CDR3 spans 17 residues. Germline V gene sequence: CDR1 MNHEY, CDR2 SMNVEV (reference sequence). The CDR3 DNA reads as TGTGCCAGCAGTTTCTTGTCAGGGGCGGTGGGGGCCAACGTCCTGACTTTC. Translation: CASSFLSGAVGANVLTF.

The chain is built from TRBV5-1 and TRBJ1-2; no clear D. V shed 7 bases and J shed 0 bases, with 10 bases lying between them. CDR1 is SGHRS, CDR2 YFSETQ, per germline. CDR3 length equals 13 residues. The CDR3 DNA reads TGCGCCAGCTCCGGGTCCTCTAACTATGGCTACACCTTC. Protein product: CASSGSSNYGYTF.

This clone has just a few counts. V gene TRBV30 combines with J gene TRBJ2-1; 7 nucleotides match TRBD1. The length of the CDR3 is 15 residues. The J segment lost 4 bases and the V segment lost 7 bases, leaving 13 bases of the junction unmatched. The germline V gene has CDR1 GTSNPN and CDR2 SVGIG (reference sequence). For the CDR3, the DNA is TGTGCCTCCCGTCCCCGGACAGGACCTTACAATGAGCAGTTCTTC. Residues: CASRPRTGPYNEQFF.

The chain is built from TRBV12-3 or TRBV12-4 and TRBJ1-6; D gene unclear. The germline V and J ends were trimmed by 6 bases and 8 bases, with 11 bases remaining between them. CDR3 length: 13 residues. Here the CDR3 DNA reads TGTGCCAGCAGCCCAAGGCTGGATTCACCCCTCCACTTT. Translating it yields CASSPRLDSPLHF.

The rearrangement uses TRBV5-1 and TRBJ1-6, with a weak D call TRBD1 (5 bases). Trimming took off 0 bases at V and 3 bases at J, with 13 bases between the two ends. The CDR3 has 17 residues. Germline V CDR1 and CDR2: SGHRS, YFSETQ. This CDR3 reads CASSLAGGDFYNSPLHF. CDR3 nucleotides: TGCGCCAGCAGCTTGGCCGGTGGGGACTTCTATAATTCACCCCTCCACTTT.

This chain uses TRBV10-3 with TRBJ2-7; 7 bases match TRBD1. This CDR3 comprises 11 residues. Germline assignment: CDR1 ENHRY and CDR2 SYGVKD. The CDR3 nucleotides read TGTGCAGCACAGGGGTTCGACGAGCAGTACTTC. Residues: CAAQGFDEQYF.

The J gene is TRBJ1-4, the V gene TRBV2; no firm D call. V gave up 8 bases and J gave up 0 bases, with 10 bases separating them. CDR3 size: 14 residues. The germline V gene encodes CDR1 SNHLY and CDR2 FYNNEI. In DNA, the CDR3 is TGTGCCAGCCAGGTTCCGGCAACTAATGAAAAACTGTTTTTT. This translates into CASQVPATNEKLFF. The entire variable domain, with the rest obtained from reference TRBV2 and TRBJ1-4, is as follows: EPEVTQTPSHQVTQMGQEVILRCVPISNHLYFYWYRQILGQKVEFLVSFYNNEISEKSEIFDDQFSVERPDGSNFTLKIRSTKLEDSAMYFCASQVPATNEKLFFGSGTQLSVL.

This rearrangement joins TRBV6-1 to TRBJ1-5, with 7 bases lining up with TRBD1. Germline CDR1 is MNHNS and CDR2 is SASEGT. The CDR3 is 16 residues long. Germline trimming cut 4 bases from V and 1 base from J; bases unmatched to any gene: 7. CDR3 in amino acids: CASSAQQTGSNQPQHF. DNA for the CDR3: TGTGCCAGCAGTGCGCAGCAGACAGGGAGCAATCAGCCCCAGCATTTT.

The chain joins TRBV1 to TRBJ1-2; TRBD1 is the table's D call, not checked against the DNA. TRBV1 constitutes a pseudogene. The CDR3 is made up of 17 amino acids. DNA of the CDR3: TGCACCAGCAGCCTCCGGGACAGGGCGGTTAAAGGCTATGGCTACACCTTC. As protein: CTSSLRDRAVKGYGYTF.

The chain recombines TRBV3-1 (or the pseudogene TRBV3-2) with TRBJ2-7, with D perhaps TRBD1 or TRBD2 (5 bases each). CDR1 is LGHDT, CDR2 YNNKEL, per germline (reference sequence). The CDR3 extends over 13 amino acids. Between the trimmed V and J ends, which lost 4 bases and 4 bases, there was a span of 11 bases. The CDR3 DNA reads as TGTGCCAGCAGCCCCTTCTGGGGGTACGAGCAGTACTTC. Translated: CASSPFWGYEQYF.

V usage is TRBV5-1 and J usage is TRBJ1-2; the match to TRBD1 covers 7 bases. CDR1 and CDR2 (germline): SGHRS, YFSETQ. Unmatched junction bases numbered 10, after V lost 0 bases and J lost 5 bases. The CDR3 consists of 16 residues. CDR3 region: CASSLGLDRLQYGYTF. The CDR3 bases are TGCGCCAGCAGCTTGGGCTTGGACAGGCTACAATATGGCTACACCTTC.

The rearrangement uses TRBV19 and TRBJ2-3; 13 nucleotides agree with TRBD2. Per the germline V gene, CDR1 is LNHDA and CDR2 is SQIVND (reference sequence). Losses at the gene ends were 9 bases for V and 1 base for J; bases not matched to a gene: 1. This CDR3 contains 14 residues. This CDR3 is CASGLAGGTDTQYF. DNA for the CDR3: TGTGCCAGCGGACTAGCGGGGGGCACAGATACGCAGTATTTT. The entire variable domain, with the rest obtained from reference TRBV19 and TRBJ2-3, is as follows: DGGITQSPKYLFRKEGQNVTLSCEQNLNHDAMYWYRQDPGQGLRLIYYSQIVNDFQKGDIAEGYSVSREKKESFPLTVTSAQKNPTAFYLCASGLAGGTDTQYFGPGTRLTVL.